A selection of T cell receptor beta chains follows, all from one sample in a study of blood T cells in healthy people across ages. TCRdb processed the 5' RACE reads anew with MiXCR; each CDR3 protein has one entry. The sample gives some 790,000 distinct CDR3 sequences, around 26% of which show up once; around 15% is in the top ten. Sequences were obtained from blood. Receptors were obtained from a woman over 75 in good health. Both conserved end residues are part of each CDR3. The D gene is left open where the match is weak. Clone size is stated in some rows and not others, as once, few, many or a class when expanded.

j_call v_call clone_size d_call cdr3_nt cdr3_aa
TRBJ2-4 TRBV7-9 many TRBD1 TGTGCCAGCAGCTTAGCCCTTAAGGACAGGAGCTCTGGCATTCAGTACTTC CASSLALKDRSSGIQYF
TRBJ2-2 TRBV7-2 - - TGTGCCAGCAGCTTAAGGGGAAAGGTGAACACCGGGGAGCTGTTTTTT CASSLRGKVNTGELFF
TRBJ1-5 TRBV18 - - TGTGCCAGCAAAAGATCCGGGGTTGAAAATCAGCCCCAGCATTTT CASKRSGVENQPQHF
TRBJ2-5 TRBV5-1 many TRBD1 TGCGCCAGCAGCGCGACAGGGGCCCACCAAGAGACCCAGTACTTC CASSATGAHQETQYF
TRBJ1-1 TRBV7-9 - - TGTGCCGGCTCGATCGTTGGTGAAGCTTTCTTT CAGSIVGEAFF
TRBJ2-1 TRBV6-2/TRBV6-3 once TRBD1 TGTGCCAGCAGACAAACCTCGGGACAGGCTAGCTACAATGAGCAGTTCTTC CASRQTSGQASYNEQFF
TRBJ2-1 TRBV6-2/TRBV6-3 many TRBD2 TGTGCCAGCAGTTACCGTAAAGCGGGGGGGTGGTACAATGAGCAGTTCTTC CASSYRKAGGWYNEQFF
TRBJ1-1 TRBV6-5 - - TGTGCCAGCAGTCGAACTTACAGGTTTGACACTGAAGCTTTCTTT CASSRTYRFDTEAFF
TRBJ1-4 TRBV7-2 few TRBD1 TGTGCCAGCAGCCGAGGACAGGGTAATGAAAAACTGTTTTTT CASSRGQGNEKLFF
TRBJ2-5 TRBV5-1 many TRBD2 TGCGCCAGCAGCACGACTAGCGGGGGAGAGACCCAGTACTTC CASSTTSGGETQYF
TRBJ1-1 TRBV20-1 few - TGCAGTGCCAGGACAGTTCTGAACACTGAAGCTTTCTTT CSARTVLNTEAFF
TRBJ2-3 TRBV21-1 many - TGTGCCAGCAGCTCGAGCGGGGAAAGCACAGATACGCAGTATTTT CASSSSGESTDTQYF
TRBJ1-1 TRBV27 few - TGTGCCAGCAGTTTCGGGGGGCGGGGGACACATGGGAACACTGAAGCTTTCTTT CASSFGGRGTHGNTEAFF
TRBJ2-1 TRBV3-1 many - TGTGCCAGCAGCTCCTCCCGGCTGTCTAATGAGCAGTTCTTC CASSSSRLSNEQFF
TRBJ2-3 TRBV20-1 - TRBD1 TGCAGTGCTAGTGGAGGCGGCGGCCAGGGGGCTAGCACAGATACGCAGTATTTT CSASGGGGQGASTDTQYF
TRBJ2-7 TRBV6-1 - - TGTGCCAGCAGTGAACTGGGCTGCAATGAGCAGTACTTC CASSELGCNEQYF
TRBJ2-1 TRBV6-6 many TRBD2 TGTGCCAGCAGTTACGGGGCGGGGGAGCACCACAATGAGCAGTTCTTC CASSYGAGEHHNEQFF
TRBJ2-7 TRBV4-2 many - TGTGCCAGCAGCCAAGCCTTGTCGGAGCATTACGAGCAGTACTTC CASSQALSEHYEQYF
TRBJ2-3 TRBV4-1 many - TGCGCCAGCAGCCAAACTCCTCCTGGCAGGGGACGAGGAGATACGCAGTATTTT CASSQTPPGRGRGDTQYF